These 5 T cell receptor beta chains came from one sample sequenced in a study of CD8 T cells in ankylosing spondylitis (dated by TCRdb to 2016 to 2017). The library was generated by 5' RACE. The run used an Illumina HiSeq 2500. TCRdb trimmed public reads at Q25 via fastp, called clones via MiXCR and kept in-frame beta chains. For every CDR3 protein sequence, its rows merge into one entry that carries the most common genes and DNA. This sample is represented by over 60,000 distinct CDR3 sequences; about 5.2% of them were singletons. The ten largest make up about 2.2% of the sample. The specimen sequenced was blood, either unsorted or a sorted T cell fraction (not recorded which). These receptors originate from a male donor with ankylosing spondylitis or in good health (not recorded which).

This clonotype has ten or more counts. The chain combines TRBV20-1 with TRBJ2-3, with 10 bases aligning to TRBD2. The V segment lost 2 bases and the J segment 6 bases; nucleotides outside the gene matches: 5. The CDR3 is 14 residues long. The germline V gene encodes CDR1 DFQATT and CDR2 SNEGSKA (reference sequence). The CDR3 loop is CSARLAGAGDTQYF. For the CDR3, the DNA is TGCAGTGCTAGACTAGCGGGGGCAGGGGATACGCAGTATTTT.

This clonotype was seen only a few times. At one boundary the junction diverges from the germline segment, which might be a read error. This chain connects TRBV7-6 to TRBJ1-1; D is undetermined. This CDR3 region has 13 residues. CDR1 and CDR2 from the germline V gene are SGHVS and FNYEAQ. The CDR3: CASSLMVNTEPFF. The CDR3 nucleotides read TGTGCCAGCAGCTTAATGGTGAACACTGAACCTTTCTTT.

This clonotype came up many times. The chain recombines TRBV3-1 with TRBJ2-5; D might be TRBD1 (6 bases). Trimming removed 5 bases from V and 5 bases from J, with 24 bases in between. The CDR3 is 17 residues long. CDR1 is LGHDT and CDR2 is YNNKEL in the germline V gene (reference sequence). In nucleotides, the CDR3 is TGTGCCAGCAGCTCCGGAAGTGGGGGCGACCCCTGGGAGACCCAGTACTTC. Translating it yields CASSSGSGGDPWETQYF.

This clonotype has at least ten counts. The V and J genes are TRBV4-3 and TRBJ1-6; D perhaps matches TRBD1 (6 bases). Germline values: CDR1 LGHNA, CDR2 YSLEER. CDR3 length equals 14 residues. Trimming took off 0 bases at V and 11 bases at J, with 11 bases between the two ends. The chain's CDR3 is CASSQEQGGTPLHF. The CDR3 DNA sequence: TGCGCCAGCAGCCAAGAACAGGGAGGGACACCCCTCCACTTT.

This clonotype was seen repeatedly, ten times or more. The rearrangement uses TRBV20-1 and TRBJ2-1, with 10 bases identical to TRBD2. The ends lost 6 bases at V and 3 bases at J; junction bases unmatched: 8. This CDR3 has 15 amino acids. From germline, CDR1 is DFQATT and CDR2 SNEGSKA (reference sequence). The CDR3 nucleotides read TGCAGTGCCACTTATAGCGGGGGGTTCTACAATGAGCAGTTCTTC. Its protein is CSATYSGGFYNEQFF.